This T cell receptor beta chain is drawn from a study of cytomegalovirus exposure and HLA in healthy donors. In the study overall: Genotyping of roughly 400 donors showed that about 83% belonged to the Caucasian-associated ancestry cluster.

As for this clone: Its target is unknown.

The PCR was carried out with 60 Vbeta primers and 13 Jbeta primers. Clones were read by immunoSEQ multiplex PCR, and TCRdb kept only the in-frame ones, dropping some. The table has 80,000 to 100,000 clones, roughly 80% seen once. Whole-study results and caveats: In a later analysis, specific HLA alleles were associated with some 16,000 TCR beta sequences at a 0.05 false discovery rate. As was reported, the classifier diagnosed cytomegalovirus status with high specificity and sensitivity. Associated with cytomegalovirus, according to the listing, were fewer than 200 TCR beta chains.

Germline values: CDR1 SGHRS, CDR2 YFSETQ. The length of the CDR3 is 13 residues. The junction had 5 bases not matched to a gene; V was cut back by 3 bases and J by 6 bases. This receptor was taken from a man aged 45-65 years in good health and CMV-seropositive. The chain has TRBV5-1 and TRBJ1-1; 7 bases align to TRBD1. The sequenced sample consisted of PBMCs. The CDR3 is CASSSGQRPEAFF. The CDR3 bases are TGCGCCAGCAGCTCGGGACAGAGACCTGAAGCTTTCTTT.